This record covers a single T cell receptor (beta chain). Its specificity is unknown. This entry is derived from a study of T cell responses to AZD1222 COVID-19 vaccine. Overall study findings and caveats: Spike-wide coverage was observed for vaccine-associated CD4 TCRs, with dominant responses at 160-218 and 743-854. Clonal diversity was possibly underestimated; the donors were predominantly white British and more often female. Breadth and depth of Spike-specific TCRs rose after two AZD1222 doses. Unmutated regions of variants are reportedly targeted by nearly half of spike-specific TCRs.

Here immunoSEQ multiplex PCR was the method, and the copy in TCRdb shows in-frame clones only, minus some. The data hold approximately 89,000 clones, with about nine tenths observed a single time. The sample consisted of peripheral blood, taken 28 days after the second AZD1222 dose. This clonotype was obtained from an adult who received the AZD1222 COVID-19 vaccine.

DNA of the CDR3: TGTGCCAGCAGCGCTGGGGGGGGCGCAGGCAATCAGCCCCAGCATTTT. Translating gives CASSAGGGAGNQPQHF. This chain links TRBV9 with TRBJ1-5, with a tentative D call TRBD1 (6 bases). The CDR3 is 16 amino acids. The germline V gene encodes CDR1 SGDLS and CDR2 YYNGEE. Trimming shortened V by 3 bases and J by 2 bases, and 15 bases separated the two germline ends.